A few counts support the clone carrying this T cell receptor beta chain. The target antigen is unknown. V was pared by 7 bases and J by 2 bases, with 14 bases between. Per the germline V gene, CDR1 is MNHEY and CDR2 is SVGAGI. The CDR3 sequence is 14 residues long. The PCR contained 60 Vbeta and 13 Jbeta primers. Measured with immunoSEQ multiplex PCR; TCRdb has only the in-frame clones, and not every one. This table holds roughly 200,000 clones, 77% found once. The data stem from a study of cytomegalovirus exposure and HLA in healthy donors. On the study more broadly: Clustering assigned 81% of the 350 to 400 genotyped donors to the Caucasian-associated ancestry cluster. Overall study findings and caveats: A later analysis associated 15,000 or so TCR beta sequences with HLA alleles at a 0.05 false discovery rate.

The receptor was derived from a woman aged 60-75 years in good health and CMV-seropositive. The sequenced material came from PBMCs. This chain uses TRBV6-5 with TRBJ1-1; tentatively, D is TRBD1 (5 bases). CDR3 sequence: CASKSGQGNTEAFF. DNA for the CDR3: TGTGCCAGCAAGTCCGGGCAGGGCAACACTGAAGCTTTCTTT.